This entry lists 28 T cell receptor beta chains sequenced from one sample in a study of Ad26.COV2.S vaccination and SARS-CoV-2 variants. TCRdb's table, derived via immunoSEQ multiplex PCR, lists solely in-frame clones and lacks some. Seen here are around 350,000 clones, around 90% observed once, and the top ten hold around 4%. Material: peripheral blood, obtained after recovery from COVID-19. Receptor source: a human donor who had recovered from COVID-19.

V and J are TRBV7-9 and TRBJ2-7, with a possible D match to TRBD2 (5 bases). The ends were cut back, 5 bases at V and 7 bases at J, with 9 bases in the middle. Germline lookup yields CDR1 SEHNR and CDR2 FQNEAQ (reference sequence). There are 11 residues in the CDR3. In nucleotides, the CDR3 is TGTGCCAGCAGCCCCCCGGGGGAGCAGTACTTC. Protein product: CASSPPGEQYF.

CDR3 bases: TGTGCCAGCAGGGACGGTATGGGGGCTTCTCGGGAGCTGTTTTTT. This codes for CASRDGMGASRELFF. The chain uses TRBV2 and TRBJ2-2; a weak D match, TRBD1 (6 bases). The CDR3 is 15 residues long. V lost 6 bases and J lost 9, with 20 bases in between. Germline V gene lookup returns CDR1 SNHLY and CDR2 FYNNEI. The full variable domain, in which reference TRBV2 and TRBJ2-2 provide the parts outside the CDR3, is EPEVTQTPSHQVTQMGQEVILRCVPISNHLYFYWYRQILGQKVEFLVSFYNNEISEKSEIFDDQFSVERPDGSNFTLKIRSTKLEDSAMYFCASRDGMGASRELFFGEGSRLTVL.

V gene TRBV4-2 combines with J gene TRBJ1-3; D gene ambiguous. The CDR3 sequence is 17 residues long. Trimming left V 0 bases short and J 0 bases short, with 12 bases between. The germline gives CDR1 LGHNA, CDR2 YNFKEQ. The CDR3: CASSQDPRQISGNTIYF. The DNA of the CDR3 is TGTGCCAGCAGCCAAGATCCCAGGCAGATCTCTGGAAACACCATATATTTT.

The rearrangement links TRBV5-4 to TRBJ2-1; D assignment may be TRBD1 or TRBD2 (5 bases each). CDR3 length: 12 residues. CDR1 and CDR2 (germline): SGHNT, YYREEE (reference sequence). V was clipped by 7 bases and J by 0 bases, with 5 bases between them. CDR3 nucleotides: TGTGCCAGCGGGGGCTCCTACAATGAGCAGTTCTTC. Protein product: CASGGSYNEQFF.

The V call is TRBV12-5, the J call TRBJ1-5; D call uncertain. V gave up 7 bases and J gave up 7 bases, with 17 bases separating them. Germline CDR1 and CDR2: LGHNT and FRNRAP. The CDR3 runs to 14 residues. CDR3 sequence reads: CASVAGSVRQPQHF. CDR3 in DNA: TGTGCTAGTGTTGCCGGGTCCGTCCGGCAGCCCCAGCATTTT.

The V call is TRBV24-1, the J call TRBJ2-1; TRBD1 or TRBD2 may be the D gene (5 bases each). The CDR3 has 14 residues. CDR1 and CDR2 from the germline V gene are KGHDR and SFDVKD. Trimming removed 2 bases from V and 11 bases from J, with 15 bases in between. In DNA, the CDR3 is TGTGCCACCAGTGATTACCCCGGGACCGCAAAGCAGTTCTTC. This codes for CATSDYPGTAKQFF.

As DNA, the CDR3 is TGTGCCAGCAGTGCTGCGGTAAATAATTCACCCCTCCACTTT. As protein: CASSAAVNNSPLHF. The chain combines TRBV2 with TRBJ1-6; D not certain. The length of the CDR3 is 14 residues. V dropped 4 bases and J dropped 5 bases, with 9 bases sitting between them. Germline CDR1 SNHLY, CDR2 FYNNEI.

The genes are TRBV7-2 and TRBJ2-7; D perhaps matches TRBD2 (5 bases). Trimming shortened V by 4 bases and J by 3 bases, and 16 bases separated the two germline ends. From germline, CDR1 is SGHTA and CDR2 FQGNSA. The CDR3 covers 15 residues. CDR3 DNA: TGTGCCAGCAGCTGGGGAGATTTAGATCTCTACGAGCAGTACTTC. As protein: CASSWGDLDLYEQYF.

The chain joins TRBV28 to TRBJ1-1; D gene unclear. CDR3 length equals 13 residues. Trimming took off 4 bases at V and 3 bases at J, with 9 bases between the two ends. The germline V gene encodes CDR1 MDHEN and CDR2 SYDVKM. The CDR3 protein is CASSWMSYTEAFF. The CDR3 region has the DNA TGTGCCAGCAGTTGGATGAGTTACACTGAAGCTTTCTTT.

The V call is TRBV2, the J call TRBJ1-2; D remains unclear. The V gene's germline CDR1 is SNHLY and CDR2 FYNNEI. The CDR3 totals 11 residues. V lost 7 bases to trimming and J lost 4 bases, with 7 bases between them. The CDR3 DNA follows: TGTGCCAGCACAGATTCCTATGGCTACACCTTC. Amino acid sequence: CASTDSYGYTF.

The V gene is TRBV7-9, the J gene TRBJ2-7; 10 bases fit TRBD1. The CDR3 extends over 19 amino acids. The germline V gene encodes CDR1 SEHNR and CDR2 FQNEAQ (reference sequence). The V gene end was trimmed by 4 bases and the J gene end by 1 base; junction bases not matched to a gene: 16. CDR3 amino acids: CASSSTPGQGRYLSYEQYF. In DNA form, the CDR3 reads TGTGCCAGCAGCTCCACCCCGGGACAGGGGCGCTATTTATCCTACGAGCAGTACTTC.

The chain couples TRBV7-2 to TRBJ1-4; TRBD1 agrees at 9 bases. The ends lost 1 base at V and 8 bases at J; junction bases unmatched: 8. CDR1 is SGHTA, CDR2 FQGNSA, per germline. The CDR3 runs 16 residues. Here the CDR3 reads CASSLGWTGVQEKLFF. CDR3 coding DNA: TGTGCCAGCAGCTTAGGGTGGACAGGGGTACAAGAAAAACTGTTTTTT.

The gene calls are TRBV5-1 and TRBJ1-1; 9 bases agree with TRBD1. CDR3 size: 16 residues. The germline CDR1 and CDR2 sequences are SGHRS and YFSETQ. Germline trimming cut 1 base from V and 1 base from J; bases unmatched to any gene: 5. In DNA, the CDR3 is TGCGCCAGCAGCTTGCCGCCGGGACAGGGGAACACTGAAGCTTTCTTT. Translation gives CASSLPPGQGNTEAFF. The whole variable domain, filled in from reference TRBV5-1 and TRBJ1-1, reads KAGVTQTPRYLIKTRGQQVTLSCSPISGHRSVSWYQQTPGQGLQFLFEYFSETQRNKGNFPGRFSGRQFSNSRSEMNVSTLELGDSALYLCASSLPPGQGNTEAFFGQGTRLTVV.

This clone was counted a few times. The rearrangement joins TRBV5-1 to TRBJ1-2; D possibly corresponds to TRBD1 (6 bases). Per the germline V gene, CDR1 is SGHRS and CDR2 is YFSETQ. The CDR3 is made up of 12 amino acids. V lost 5 bases to trimming and J lost 6 bases, with 11 bases between them. This CDR3 reads CASSSRGDGYTF. The CDR3 DNA follows: TGCGCCAGCAGTTCCAGGGGCGATGGCTACACCTTC.

The V gene is TRBV9, the J gene TRBJ2-2, with unresolved D. CDR1 is SGDLS and CDR2 is YYNGEE in the germline V gene. The CDR3 runs 11 residues. With 9 bases removed from V and 2 bases from J, the gap between germline ends came to 5 bases. Written as DNA, the CDR3 is TGTGCCACCGGAAACACCGGGGAGCTGTTTTTT. Amino acid sequence: CATGNTGELFF.

Details on this clone: At one of its ends the junction is not consistent with the germline gene, which may arise from a read error. This chain joins TRBV4-1 and TRBJ2-5, with TRBD2 matching over 11 bases. Germline values: CDR1 MGHRA, CDR2 YSYEKL. There are 17 residues in the CDR3. In DNA form, the CDR3 reads TGCGCCAGCAGCCCGTATCCCGGGACTAGCGGACAAGAGGCCCAGTACTTC. It yields the protein CASSPYPGTSGQEAQYF.

The chain carries TRBV2 and TRBJ1-5; 8 bases align to TRBD1. In germline, CDR1 is SNHLY, CDR2 FYNNEI. V lost 2 bases to trimming and J lost 2 bases; unmatched junction nucleotides: 5. This CDR3 comprises 16 residues. CDR3: CASSEQGAIGNQPQHF. CDR3 nucleotide sequence: TGTGCCAGCAGTGAACAGGGGGCGATAGGCAATCAGCCCCAGCATTTT. The whole variable domain, filled in from reference TRBV2 and TRBJ1-5, reads EPEVTQTPSHQVTQMGQEVILRCVPISNHLYFYWYRQILGQKVEFLVSFYNNEISEKSEIFDDQFSVERPDGSNFTLKIRSTKLEDSAMYFCASSEQGAIGNQPQHFGDGTRLSIL.

The chain links TRBV5-1 to TRBJ1-1; TRBD1 might be the D (5 bases). CDR1 SGHRS and CDR2 YFSETQ come from the germline V gene. The CDR3 has 17 amino acids. The ends were cut back, 3 bases at V and 4 bases at J, with 22 bases in the middle. In DNA, the CDR3 is TGCGCCAGCAGCTCCGCGGGATTAGAGGGGTTGAGCACTGAAGCTTTCTTT. It codes for CASSSAGLEGLSTEAFF.

The chain carries TRBV7-9 and TRBJ2-1; the match to TRBD1 covers 7 bases. From germline, CDR1 is SEHNR and CDR2 FQNEAQ (reference sequence). V gave up 4 bases and J gave up 6 bases; unmatched junction bases: 6. The CDR3 sequence is 14 residues long. CDR3 DNA: TGTGCCAGCAGCTACCTAGGGGGCGGCAATGAGCAGTTCTTC. Protein product: CASSYLGGGNEQFF.

This clone was seen only a few times. The V and J genes are TRBV4-1 and TRBJ2-1, with 7 bases lining up with TRBD2. CDR1 is MGHRA, CDR2 YSYEKL, per germline. This CDR3 has 14 amino acids. V gave up 2 bases and J gave up 12 bases; unmatched junction bases: 10. The CDR3: CASSQLIAGGVQFF. DNA of the CDR3: TGCGCCAGCAGCCAACTAATAGCGGGTGGCGTGCAGTTCTTC.

J is TRBJ1-1 and V is TRBV6-6; TRBD1 might be the D (6 bases). The ends were cut back, 5 bases at V and 0 bases at J, with 22 bases in the middle. CDR3 length equals 18 residues. Germline CDR1 MNHNY, CDR2 SVGAGI (reference sequence). CDR3 DNA sequence: TGTGCCAGCAGTCTCACTACGGACAGTGAACCAATGAACACTGAAGCTTTCTTT. Residues: CASSLTTDSEPMNTEAFF.

Concerning this clone: The same CDR3 is also encoded by other DNA sequences in this sample. The chain combines TRBV7-6 with TRBJ2-2; a weak D match, TRBD1 (5 bases). V was shortened by 4 bases and J by 1 base, with 10 bases between the two germline ends. The CDR3 consists of 15 residues. CDR1 SGHVS and CDR2 FNYEAQ come from the germline V gene. CDR3 sequence: CASSSRGGNTGELFF. Here the CDR3 DNA reads TGTGCCAGCAGCTCAAGGGGTGGGAACACCGGGGAGCTGTTTTTT.

The chain links TRBV7-8 to TRBJ1-2; 8 bases are shared with TRBD1. V was pared by 3 bases and J by 0 bases, with 3 bases of the junction left unmatched. The CDR3 runs to 15 residues. CDR1 SGHVS and CDR2 FQNEAQ come from the germline V gene. As DNA, the CDR3 is TGTGCCAGCAGCTTCACAGGGGGTGCTAACTATGGCTACACCTTC. Its protein product is CASSFTGGANYGYTF.

This sequence joins TRBV4-1 and TRBJ1-1; unclear D gene. CDR1 is MGHRA, CDR2 YSYEKL, per germline. This CDR3 is built from 14 residues. Trimming took off 0 bases at V and 4 bases at J, with 9 bases between the two ends. CDR3 nucleotide sequence: TGCGCCAGCAGCCAAGAATTCGGCTTCACTGAAGCTTTCTTT. Translating gives CASSQEFGFTEAFF.

The V and J genes are TRBV7-2 and TRBJ2-6; perhaps TRBD1 as D (5 bases). The CDR3 covers 18 residues. The germline gives CDR1 SGHTA, CDR2 FQGNSA. Trimming left V 2 bases short and J 0 bases short, with 14 bases between. CDR3 protein: CASSLLTGRGSGANVLTF. For the CDR3, the DNA is TGTGCCAGCAGCTTACTCACAGGCCGAGGCTCTGGGGCCAACGTCCTGACTTTC. Looking up the rest from reference TRBV7-2 and TRBJ2-6 gives the full variable domain: GAGVSQSPSNKVTEKGKDVELRCDPISGHTALYWYRQSLGQGLEFLIYFQGNSAPDKSGLPSDRFSAERTGGSVSTLTIQRTQQEDSAVYLCASSLLTGRGSGANVLTFGAGSRLTVL.

A word on this clone: Other DNA sequences from this sample encode an identical CDR3 as well. The chain couples TRBV7-2 to TRBJ2-1, with D unresolved. V lost 1 base and J lost 3, with 4 bases in between. This CDR3 has 13 residues. The V gene's germline CDR1 is SGHTA and CDR2 FQGNSA. DNA of the CDR3: TGTGCCAGCAGCTTAGACAGCTACAATGAGCAGTTCTTC. This gives the protein CASSLDSYNEQFF.

The V call is TRBV19, the J call TRBJ1-2; 9 bases match TRBD1. CDR1 is LNHDA and CDR2 is SQIVND in the germline V gene (reference sequence). This CDR3 spans 17 amino acids. J lost 8 bases, V lost 4 bases, and 17 bases had no gene match. CDR3 sequence: CASSTSGQGIIVDGYTF. In DNA form, the CDR3 reads TGTGCCAGTAGTACCTCCGGACAGGGGATTATAGTAGACGGCTACACCTTC.

This chain joins TRBV29-1 and TRBJ1-1; 9 bases map to TRBD1. Germline loops: CDR1 SQVTM, CDR2 ANQGSEA. This CDR3 spans 14 amino acids. V lost 6 bases to trimming and J lost 7 bases; unmatched junction nucleotides: 12. CDR3 sequence: CSVQDRGSSNEAFF. Written as DNA, the CDR3 is TGCAGCGTCCAGGACAGGGGAAGTAGTAATGAAGCTTTCTTT.